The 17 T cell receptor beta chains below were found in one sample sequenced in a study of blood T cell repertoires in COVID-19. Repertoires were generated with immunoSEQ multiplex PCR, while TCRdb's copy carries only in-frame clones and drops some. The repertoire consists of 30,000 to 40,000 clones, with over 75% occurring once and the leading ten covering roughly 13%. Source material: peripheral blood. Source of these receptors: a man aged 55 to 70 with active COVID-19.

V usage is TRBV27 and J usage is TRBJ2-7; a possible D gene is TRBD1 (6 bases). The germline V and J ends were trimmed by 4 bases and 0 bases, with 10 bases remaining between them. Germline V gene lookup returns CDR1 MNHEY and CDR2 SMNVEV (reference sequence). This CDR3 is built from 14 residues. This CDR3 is CASSSRTASYEQYF. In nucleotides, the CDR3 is TGTGCCAGCAGTTCCCGGACAGCCTCCTACGAGCAGTACTTC.

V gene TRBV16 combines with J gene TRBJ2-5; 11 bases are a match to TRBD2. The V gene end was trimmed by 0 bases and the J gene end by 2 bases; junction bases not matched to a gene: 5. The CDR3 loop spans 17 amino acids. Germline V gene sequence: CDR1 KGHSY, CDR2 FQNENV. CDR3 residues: CASSQSVGTSGQETQYF. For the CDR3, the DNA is TGTGCCAGCAGCCAATCGGTAGGGACTAGCGGACAAGAGACCCAGTACTTC.

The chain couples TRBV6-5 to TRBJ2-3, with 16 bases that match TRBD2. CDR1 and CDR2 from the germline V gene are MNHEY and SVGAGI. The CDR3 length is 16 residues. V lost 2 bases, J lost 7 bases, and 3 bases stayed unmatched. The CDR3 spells CASSYGTSGRAYTQYF. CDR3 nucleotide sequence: TGTGCCAGCAGTTACGGGACTAGCGGGAGGGCCTATACGCAGTATTTT.

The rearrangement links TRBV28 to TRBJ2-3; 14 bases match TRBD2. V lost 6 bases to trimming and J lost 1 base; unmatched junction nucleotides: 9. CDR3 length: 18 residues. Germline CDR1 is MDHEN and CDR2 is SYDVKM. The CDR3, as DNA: TGTGCCAGCAGACGAAGGGGACTAGCGGGAGTAGGCACAGATACGCAGTATTTT. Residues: CASRRRGLAGVGTDTQYF.

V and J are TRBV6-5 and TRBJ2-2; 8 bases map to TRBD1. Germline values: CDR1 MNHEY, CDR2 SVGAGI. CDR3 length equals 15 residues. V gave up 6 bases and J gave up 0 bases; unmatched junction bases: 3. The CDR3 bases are TGTGCCAGCAGGACAGGGGTCGCGAACACCGGGGAGCTGTTTTTT. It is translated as CASRTGVANTGELFF.

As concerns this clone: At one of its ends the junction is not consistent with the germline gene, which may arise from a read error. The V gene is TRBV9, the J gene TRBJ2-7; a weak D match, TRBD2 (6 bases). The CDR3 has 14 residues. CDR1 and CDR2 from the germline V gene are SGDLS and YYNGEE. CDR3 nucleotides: TGTGCCAGCAGCAGGAGGGCCCACTCCCACGAGCAGTACTTC. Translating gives CASSRRAHSHEQYF.

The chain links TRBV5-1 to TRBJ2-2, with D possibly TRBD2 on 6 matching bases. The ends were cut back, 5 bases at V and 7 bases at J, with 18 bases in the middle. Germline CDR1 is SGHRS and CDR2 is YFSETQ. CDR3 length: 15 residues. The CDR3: CASRLASAGGGELFF. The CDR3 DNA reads TGCGCCAGCAGACTGGCTAGCGCCGGGGGCGGGGAGCTGTTTTTT.

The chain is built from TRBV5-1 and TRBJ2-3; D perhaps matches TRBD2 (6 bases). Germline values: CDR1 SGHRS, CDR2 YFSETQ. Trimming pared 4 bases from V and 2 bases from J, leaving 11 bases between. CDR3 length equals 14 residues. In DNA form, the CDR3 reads TGCGCCAGCAGCGACGGGACTTACACAGATACGCAGTATTTT. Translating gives CASSDGTYTDTQYF.

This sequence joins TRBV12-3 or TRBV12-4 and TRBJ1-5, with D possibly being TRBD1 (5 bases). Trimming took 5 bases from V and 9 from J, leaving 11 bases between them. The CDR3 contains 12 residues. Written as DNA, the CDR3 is TGTGCCAGCAGTCCCCAGGGTCTGCCCCAGCATTTT. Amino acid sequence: CASSPQGLPQHF.

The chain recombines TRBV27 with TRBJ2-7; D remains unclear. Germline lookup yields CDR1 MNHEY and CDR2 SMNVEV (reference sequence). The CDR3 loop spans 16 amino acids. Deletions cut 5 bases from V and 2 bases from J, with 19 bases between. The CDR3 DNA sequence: TGTGCCAGCAGTCCCGCCTACCCAGGTCCAACCTACGAGCAGTACTTC. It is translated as CASSPAYPGPTYEQYF.

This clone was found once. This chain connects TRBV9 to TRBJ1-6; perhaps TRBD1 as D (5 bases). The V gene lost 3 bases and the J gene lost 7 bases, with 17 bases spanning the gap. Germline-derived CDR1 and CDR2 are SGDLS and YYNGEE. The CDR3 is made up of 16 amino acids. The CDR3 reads CASSEGRAGVNSPLHF. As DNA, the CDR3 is TGTGCCAGCAGCGAGGGGAGGGCAGGAGTAAATTCACCCCTCCACTTT.

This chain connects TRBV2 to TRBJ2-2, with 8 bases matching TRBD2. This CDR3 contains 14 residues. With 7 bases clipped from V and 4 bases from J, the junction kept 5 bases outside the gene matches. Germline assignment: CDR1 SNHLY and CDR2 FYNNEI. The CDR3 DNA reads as TGTGCCAGCAAAAGCGGGAGCGCCACCGGGGAGCTGTTTTTT. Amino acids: CASKSGSATGELFF.

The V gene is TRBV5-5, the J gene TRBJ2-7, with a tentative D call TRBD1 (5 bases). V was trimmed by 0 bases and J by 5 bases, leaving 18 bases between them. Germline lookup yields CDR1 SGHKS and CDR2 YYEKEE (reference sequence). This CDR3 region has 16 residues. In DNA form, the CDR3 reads TGTGCCAGCAGCTTGGCAGGACACCCCGCGATCGACGAGCAGTACTTC. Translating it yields CASSLAGHPAIDEQYF. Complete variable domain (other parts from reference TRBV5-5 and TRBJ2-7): DAGVTQSPTHLIKTRGQQVTLRCSPISGHKSVSWYQQVLGQGPQFIFQYYEKEERGRGNFPDRFSARQFPNYSSELNVNALLLGDSALYLCASSLAGHPAIDEQYFGPGTRLTVT.

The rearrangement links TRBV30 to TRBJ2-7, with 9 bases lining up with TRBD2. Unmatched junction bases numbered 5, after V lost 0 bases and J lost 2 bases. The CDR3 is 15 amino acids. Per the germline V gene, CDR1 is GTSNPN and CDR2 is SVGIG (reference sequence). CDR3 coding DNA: TGTGCCTGGAGTGTACCAGCGGGAGGCCCCTACGAGCAGTACTTC. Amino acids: CAWSVPAGGPYEQYF.

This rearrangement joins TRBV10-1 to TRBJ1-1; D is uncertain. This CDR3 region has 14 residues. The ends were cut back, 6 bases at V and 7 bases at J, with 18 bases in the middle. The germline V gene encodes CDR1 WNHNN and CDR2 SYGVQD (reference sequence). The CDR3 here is CASRETGPRSEAFF. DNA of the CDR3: TGCGCCAGCAGGGAGACCGGTCCCCGGAGTGAAGCTTTCTTT.

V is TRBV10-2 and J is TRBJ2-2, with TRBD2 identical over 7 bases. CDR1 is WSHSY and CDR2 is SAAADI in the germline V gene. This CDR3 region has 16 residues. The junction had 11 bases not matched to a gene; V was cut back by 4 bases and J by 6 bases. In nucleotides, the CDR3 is TGCGCCAGCAGTGGAGTGACTAACGCGGGGGCCGGGGAGCTGTTTTTT. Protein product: CASSGVTNAGAGELFF.

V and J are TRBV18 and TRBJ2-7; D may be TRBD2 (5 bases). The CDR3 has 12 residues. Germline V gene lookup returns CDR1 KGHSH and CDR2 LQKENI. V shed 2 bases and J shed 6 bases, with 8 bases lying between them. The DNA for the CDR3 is TGTGCCAGCTCACCAGGACGGGGCGAGCAGTACTTC. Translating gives CASSPGRGEQYF. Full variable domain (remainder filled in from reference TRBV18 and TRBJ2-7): NAGVMQNPRHLVRRRGQEARLRCSPMKGHSHVYWYRQLPEEGLKFMVYLQKENIIDESGMPKERFSAEFPKEGPSILRIQQVVRGDSAAYFCASSPGRGEQYFGPGTRLTVT.